Below are 9 T cell receptor beta chains sequenced from a single sample in a study of blood T cell repertoires in COVID-19. Sequencing was performed with immunoSEQ multiplex PCR; in TCRdb, only in-frame clones are kept and a portion is missing. This sample yields approximately 350,000 clones, of which approximately 90% are seen a single time; 1% belongs to the top ten. Sequenced material: PBMCs or T cells enriched from blood (not recorded which). Source of these receptors: a man between 18 and 29 years old who had recovered from COVID-19.

The V gene is TRBV4-1, the J gene TRBJ1-5; D uncertain. CDR1 is MGHRA and CDR2 is YSYEKL in the germline V gene. Trimming took off 0 bases at V and 0 bases at J, with 12 bases between the two ends. CDR3 size: 17 residues. The CDR3 loop reads CASSQDAISYSNQPQHF. For the CDR3, the DNA is TGCGCCAGCAGCCAAGATGCGATAAGCTATAGCAATCAGCCCCAGCATTTT.

The V gene is TRBV24-1, the J gene TRBJ1-2, with D possibly TRBD1 on 5 matching bases. The CDR3 covers 13 residues. The germline gives CDR1 KGHDR, CDR2 SFDVKD. The V gene lost 4 bases and the J gene lost 1 base, with 6 bases spanning the gap. This chain's CDR3 is CATSEGGNYGYTF. The CDR3 nucleotides are TGTGCCACCAGTGAGGGGGGTAACTATGGCTACACCTTC.

The chain recombines TRBV19 with TRBJ2-1; 13 positions agree with TRBD2. V gave up 3 bases and J gave up 7 bases; unmatched junction bases: 3. The CDR3 is 15 residues long. Germline values: CDR1 LNHDA, CDR2 SQIVND (reference sequence). The CDR3 loop reads CASSIRGLAGNEQFF. In DNA, the CDR3 is TGTGCCAGTAGTATCAGGGGACTAGCGGGAAATGAGCAGTTCTTC.

This chain links TRBV7-9 with TRBJ2-3, with a possible D match to TRBD1 (6 bases). Deletions cut 1 base from V and 5 bases from J, with 10 bases between. The CDR3 length is 14 residues. Per the germline V gene, CDR1 is SEHNR and CDR2 is FQNEAQ (reference sequence). CDR3: CASSLDRVIDTQYF. CDR3 DNA: TGTGCCAGCAGCTTAGACAGGGTGATAGATACGCAGTATTTT.

The chain has TRBV2 and TRBJ2-2, with D perhaps matching TRBD2 (5 bases). The V gene lost 6 bases and the J gene lost 2 bases, with 13 bases spanning the gap. In germline, CDR1 is SNHLY, CDR2 FYNNEI. The CDR3 is 15 residues long. CDR3 loop: CASRPTSSNTGELFF. DNA of the CDR3: TGTGCCAGCAGACCCACTAGTTCTAACACCGGGGAGCTGTTTTTT.

The chain combines TRBV5-1 with TRBJ1-4; TRBD1 agrees at 11 bases. Germline V gene sequence: CDR1 SGHRS, CDR2 YFSETQ. This CDR3 contains 15 residues. The V segment lost 4 bases and the J segment 8 bases; nucleotides outside the gene matches: 7. CDR3 in amino acids: CASSPGQGASEKLFF. The DNA of the CDR3 is TGCGCCAGCAGCCCCGGACAGGGGGCATCGGAAAAACTGTTTTTT.

The chain employs TRBV6-2 or TRBV6-3 and TRBJ2-5, with TRBD2 identical over 11 bases. The germline V gene has CDR1 MNHEY and CDR2 SVGEGT. The CDR3 extends over 14 amino acids. J lost 4 bases, V lost 5 bases, and 3 bases had no gene match. In DNA form, the CDR3 reads TGTGCCAGCAGTGCCGGGACTAGCGGAGAGACCCAGTACTTC. The encoded protein is CASSAGTSGETQYF.

The chain uses TRBV7-6 and TRBJ1-4; tentative D call: TRBD1 (5 bases). The germline CDR1 and CDR2 sequences are SGHVS and FNYEAQ. Trimming shortened V by 4 bases and J by 0 bases, and 6 bases separated the two germline ends. CDR3 length equals 14 residues. CDR3 bases: TGTGCCAGCAGCTCCAGGGCAACTAATGAAAAACTGTTTTTT. It translates to CASSSRATNEKLFF.

The chain is built from TRBV28 and TRBJ1-5; D unclear. The CDR3 extends over 14 amino acids. Trimming stripped 6 bases from V and 2 bases from J, with 11 bases between. CDR1 is MDHEN and CDR2 is SYDVKM in the germline V gene. This CDR3 reads CASSLGRGNQPQHF. In DNA, the CDR3 is TGTGCCAGCAGCCTAGGTAGAGGCAATCAGCCCCAGCATTTT.